This T cell receptor beta chain was sequenced for a study of shared clonotypes between healthy human individuals. Study-level findings and limits: Among non-shared clonotypes, generation probabilities were lower than among those shared by all four donors.

Genomic DNA from each subset was divided evenly over several immunoSEQ plates. TCRdb's table, derived via immunoSEQ multiplex PCR, lists solely in-frame clones and lacks some. The profile shows hundreds of thousands of clones, roughly 70% of them singletons. The V end lost 1 base, the J end lost 1 base, and 16 bases lay between the germline ends. The CDR3 sequence is 17 residues long. Germline V gives CDR1 LNHDA, CDR2 SQIVND (reference sequence). This clone was picked up a small number of times. What it binds is not known. The J gene is TRBJ1-1, the V gene TRBV19; D might be TRBD1 (6 bases). This TCR was sampled from a young woman in good health. Material for sequencing was memory CD4+ T cells sorted from blood. Sample subset: CD45RA-negative fraction. The CDR3 DNA reads TGTGCCAGTAGTATAGTAGCGGGGGGCAAATCGAACACTGAAGCTTTCTTT. This encodes CASSIVAGGKSNTEAFF.